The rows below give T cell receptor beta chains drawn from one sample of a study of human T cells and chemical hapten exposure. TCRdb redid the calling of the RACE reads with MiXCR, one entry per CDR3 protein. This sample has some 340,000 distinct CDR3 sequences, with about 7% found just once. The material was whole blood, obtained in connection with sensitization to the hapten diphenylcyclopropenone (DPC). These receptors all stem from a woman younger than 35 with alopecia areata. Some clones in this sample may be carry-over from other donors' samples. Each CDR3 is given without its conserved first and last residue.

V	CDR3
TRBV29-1	SVSGTALSTSEAF
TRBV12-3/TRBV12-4	ASSFGVSPLH
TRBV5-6	ASRGRTGAETQY
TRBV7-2	ASSFYGYYTDTQY
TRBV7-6	ASSLPLDEQF
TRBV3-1	ASSQDSGSELLTDTQY
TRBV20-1	SAREEFRTEAF
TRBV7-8	ASSLSVGPGQGKKGYT
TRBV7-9	ASSPGTQYQETQY
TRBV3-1	ASSRLRVGTEAF
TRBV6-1	ASSSRRLTDTQY
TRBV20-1	SARYRARGSKIVEAF
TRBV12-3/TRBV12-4	ASRGTSSYNEQF
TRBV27	ASSILAAPIEQY